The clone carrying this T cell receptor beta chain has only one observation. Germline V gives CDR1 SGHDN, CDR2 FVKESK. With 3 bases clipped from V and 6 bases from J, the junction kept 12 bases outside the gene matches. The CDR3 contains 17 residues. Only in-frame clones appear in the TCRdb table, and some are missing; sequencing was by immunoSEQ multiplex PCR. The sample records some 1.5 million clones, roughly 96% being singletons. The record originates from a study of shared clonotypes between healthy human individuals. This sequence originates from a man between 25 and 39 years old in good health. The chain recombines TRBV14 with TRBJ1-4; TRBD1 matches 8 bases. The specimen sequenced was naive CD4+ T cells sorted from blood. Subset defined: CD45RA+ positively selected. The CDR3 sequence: CASSQRHSTGVDEKLFF. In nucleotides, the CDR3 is TGTGCCAGCAGCCAGAGGCATTCGACAGGGGTGGATGAAAAACTGTTTTTT.